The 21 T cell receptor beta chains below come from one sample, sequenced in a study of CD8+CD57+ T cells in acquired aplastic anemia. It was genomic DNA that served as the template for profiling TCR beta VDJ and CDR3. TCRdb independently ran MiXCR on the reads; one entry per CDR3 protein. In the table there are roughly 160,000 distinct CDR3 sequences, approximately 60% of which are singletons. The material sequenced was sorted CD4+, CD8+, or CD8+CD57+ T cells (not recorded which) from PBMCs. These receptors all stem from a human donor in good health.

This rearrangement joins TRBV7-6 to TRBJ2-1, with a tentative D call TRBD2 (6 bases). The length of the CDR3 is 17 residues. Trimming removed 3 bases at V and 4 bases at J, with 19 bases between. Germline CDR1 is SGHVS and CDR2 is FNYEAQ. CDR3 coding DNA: TGTGCCAGCAGCTTCCTAACCGGGGATAGCGGTTACAATGAGCAGTTCTTC. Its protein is CASSFLTGDSGYNEQFF.

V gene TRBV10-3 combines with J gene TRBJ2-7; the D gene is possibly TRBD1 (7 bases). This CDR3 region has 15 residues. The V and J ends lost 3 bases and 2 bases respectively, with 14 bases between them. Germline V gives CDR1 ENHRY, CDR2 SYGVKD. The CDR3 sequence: CAISDFRGDTYEQYF. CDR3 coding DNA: TGTGCCATCAGTGATTTCAGGGGGGACACCTACGAGCAGTACTTC.

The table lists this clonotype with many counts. The CDR3 loop is CASSPLAGKQETQYF. The CDR3 DNA sequence: TGTGCCAGCAGCCCACTAGCGGGAAAACAAGAGACCCAGTACTTC. This chain joins TRBV7-8 and TRBJ2-5; 10 bases are a match to TRBD2. The V segment lost 5 bases and the J segment 2 bases; nucleotides outside the gene matches: 5. CDR3 length: 15 residues. Germline values: CDR1 SGHVS, CDR2 FQNEAQ.

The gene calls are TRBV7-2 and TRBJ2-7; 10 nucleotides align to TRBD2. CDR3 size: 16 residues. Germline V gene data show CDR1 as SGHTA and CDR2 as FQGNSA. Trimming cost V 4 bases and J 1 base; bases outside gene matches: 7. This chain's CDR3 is CASSSISGGPSYEQYF. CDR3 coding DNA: TGTGCCAGCAGCTCGATTAGCGGGGGGCCTTCCTACGAGCAGTACTTC.

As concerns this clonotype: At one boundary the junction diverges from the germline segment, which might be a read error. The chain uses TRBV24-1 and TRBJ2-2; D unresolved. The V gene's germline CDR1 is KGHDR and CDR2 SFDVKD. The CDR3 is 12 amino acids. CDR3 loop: CATSGDTVELFF. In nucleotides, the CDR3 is TGTGCCACCAGTGGAGACACCGTGGAGCTGTTTTTT.

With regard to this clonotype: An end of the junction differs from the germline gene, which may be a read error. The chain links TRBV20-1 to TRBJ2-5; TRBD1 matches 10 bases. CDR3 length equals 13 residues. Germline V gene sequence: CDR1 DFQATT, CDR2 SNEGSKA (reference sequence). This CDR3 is CSARKTGGENQYF. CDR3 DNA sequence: TGCAGTGCTAGGAAGACAGGGGGCGAGAACCAGTACTTC.

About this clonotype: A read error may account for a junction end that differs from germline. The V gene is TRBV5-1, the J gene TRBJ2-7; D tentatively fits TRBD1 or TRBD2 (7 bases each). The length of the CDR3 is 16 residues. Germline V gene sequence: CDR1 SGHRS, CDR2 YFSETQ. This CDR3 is CASSLANRGLPYEQYF. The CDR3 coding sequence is TGTGCCAGCAGCTTGGCCAACAGGGGACTACCCTACGAGCAGTACTTC.

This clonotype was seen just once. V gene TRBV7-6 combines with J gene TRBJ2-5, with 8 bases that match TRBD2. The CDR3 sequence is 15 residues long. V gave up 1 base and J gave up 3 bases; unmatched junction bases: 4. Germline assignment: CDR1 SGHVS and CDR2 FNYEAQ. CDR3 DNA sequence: TGTGCCAGCAGCTTAGGAGCGGGGGCCGAAGAGACCCAGTACTTC. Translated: CASSLGAGAEETQYF.

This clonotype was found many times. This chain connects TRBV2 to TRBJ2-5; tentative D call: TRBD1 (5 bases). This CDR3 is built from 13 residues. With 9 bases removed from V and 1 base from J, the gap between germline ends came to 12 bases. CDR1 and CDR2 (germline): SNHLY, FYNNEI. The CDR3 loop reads CASNRPLQETQYF. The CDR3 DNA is TGTGCCAGTAACAGGCCCCTCCAAGAGACCCAGTACTTC.

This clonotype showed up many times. CDR3 sequence: CATSREGERQGAVNEQFF. CDR3 bases: TGTGCCACCAGCAGAGAAGGGGAAAGACAGGGGGCGGTTAATGAGCAGTTCTTC. The rearrangement links TRBV15 to TRBJ2-1, with 10 bases that match TRBD1. V was pared by 0 bases and J by 7 bases, with 12 bases of the junction left unmatched. Germline V lookup: CDR1 LNHNV, CDR2 YYDKDF (reference sequence). The CDR3 runs 18 residues. Together with reference TRBV15 and TRBJ2-1, the CDR3 gives the full variable domain: DAMVIQNPRYQVTQFGKPVTLSCSQTLNHNVMYWYQQKSSQAPKLLFHYYDKDFNNEADTPDNFQSRRPNTSFCFLDIRSPGLGDTAMYLCATSREGERQGAVNEQFFGPGTRLTVL.

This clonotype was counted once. CDR3 DNA sequence: TGCAGTGCTAGGCCAGCGGCCACCTCCTACGAGCAGTACTTC. Amino acid sequence: CSARPAATSYEQYF. The J gene is TRBJ2-7, the V gene TRBV20-1, with D tentatively TRBD2 (5 bases). The CDR3 covers 14 residues. V was pared by 3 bases and J by 0 bases, with 12 bases between. CDR1 DFQATT and CDR2 SNEGSKA come from the germline V gene (reference sequence).

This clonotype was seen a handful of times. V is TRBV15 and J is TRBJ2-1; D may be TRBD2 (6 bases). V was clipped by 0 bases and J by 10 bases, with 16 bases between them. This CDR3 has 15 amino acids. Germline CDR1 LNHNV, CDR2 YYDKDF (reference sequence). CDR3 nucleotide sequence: TGTGCCACCAGCAGAGATGGGGACTTGGGTAAGGAGCAGTTCTTC. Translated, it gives CATSRDGDLGKEQFF.

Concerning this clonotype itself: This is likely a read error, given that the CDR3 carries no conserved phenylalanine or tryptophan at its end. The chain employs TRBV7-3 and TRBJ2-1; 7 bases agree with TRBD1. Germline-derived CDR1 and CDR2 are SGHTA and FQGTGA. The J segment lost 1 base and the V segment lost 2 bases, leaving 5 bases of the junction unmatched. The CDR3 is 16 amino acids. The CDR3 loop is CASSLSTGSSYNEQFL. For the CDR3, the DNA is TGTGCCAGCAGCTTATCGACAGGGTCTTCCTACAATGAGCAGTTCCTC.

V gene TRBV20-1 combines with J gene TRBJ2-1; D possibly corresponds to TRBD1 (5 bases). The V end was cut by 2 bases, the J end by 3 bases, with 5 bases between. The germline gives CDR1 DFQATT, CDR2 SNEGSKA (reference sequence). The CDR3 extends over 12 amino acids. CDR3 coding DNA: TGCAGTGCTAGAAGGGGCTACAATGAGCAGTTCTTC. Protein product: CSARRGYNEQFF.

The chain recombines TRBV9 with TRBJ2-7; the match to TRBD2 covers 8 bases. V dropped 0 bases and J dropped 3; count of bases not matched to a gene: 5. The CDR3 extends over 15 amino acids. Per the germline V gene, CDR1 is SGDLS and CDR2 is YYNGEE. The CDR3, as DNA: TGTGCCAGCAGCGTAGGAACGGGGGGGCTCTACGAGCAGTACTTC. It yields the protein CASSVGTGGLYEQYF. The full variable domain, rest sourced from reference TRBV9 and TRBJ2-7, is DSGVTQTPKHLITATGQRVTLRCSPRSGDLSVYWYQQSLDQGLQFLIQYYNGEERAKGNILERFSAQQFPDLHSELNLSSLELGDSALYFCASSVGTGGLYEQYFGPGTRLTVT.

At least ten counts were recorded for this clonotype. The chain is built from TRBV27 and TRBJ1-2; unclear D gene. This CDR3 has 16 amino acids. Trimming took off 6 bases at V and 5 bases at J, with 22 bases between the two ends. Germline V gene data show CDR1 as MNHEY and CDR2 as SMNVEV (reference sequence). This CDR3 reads CASRQSLGASGYGYTF. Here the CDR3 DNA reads TGTGCCAGCAGACAGTCCCTGGGCGCGTCGGGGTATGGCTACACCTTC.

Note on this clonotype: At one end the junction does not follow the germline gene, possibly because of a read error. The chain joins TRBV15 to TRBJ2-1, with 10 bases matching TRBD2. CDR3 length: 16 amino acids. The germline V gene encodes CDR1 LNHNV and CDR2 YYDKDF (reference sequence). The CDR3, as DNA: TGTGCCGCCAGCAGAGTGGGGGCTAGCGGGAGCCATGAGCAGTTCTTC. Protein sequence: CAASRVGASGSHEQFF.

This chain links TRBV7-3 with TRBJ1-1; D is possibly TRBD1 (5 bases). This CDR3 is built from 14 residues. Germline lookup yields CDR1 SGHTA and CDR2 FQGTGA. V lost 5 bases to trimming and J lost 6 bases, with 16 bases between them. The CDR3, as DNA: TGTGCCAGCAGCGGGGGGGGGAGGAGCGCTGAAGCTTTCTTT. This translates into CASSGGGRSAEAFF.

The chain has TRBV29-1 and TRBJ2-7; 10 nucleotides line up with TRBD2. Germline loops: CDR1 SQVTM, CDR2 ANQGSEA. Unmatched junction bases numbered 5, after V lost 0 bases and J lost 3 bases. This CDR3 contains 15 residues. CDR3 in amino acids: CSVEEWSSGSYEQYF. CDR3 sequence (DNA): TGCAGCGTTGAAGAATGGTCTAGCGGGAGCTACGAGCAGTACTTC.

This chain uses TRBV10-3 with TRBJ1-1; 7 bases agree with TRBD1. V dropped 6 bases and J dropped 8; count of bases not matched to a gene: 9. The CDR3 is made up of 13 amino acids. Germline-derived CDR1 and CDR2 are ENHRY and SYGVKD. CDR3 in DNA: TGTGCCATCAGACGGGACAGCGACCTAGAAGCTTTCTTT. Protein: CAIRRDSDLEAFF.

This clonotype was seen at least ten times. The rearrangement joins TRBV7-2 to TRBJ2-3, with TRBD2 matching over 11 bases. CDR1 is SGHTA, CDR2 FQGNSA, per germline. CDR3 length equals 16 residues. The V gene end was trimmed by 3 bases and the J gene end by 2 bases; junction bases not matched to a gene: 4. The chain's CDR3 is CASSFGLAGYTDTQYF. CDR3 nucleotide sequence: TGTGCCAGCAGCTTCGGACTAGCGGGTTACACAGATACGCAGTATTTT.